These 30 T cell receptor beta chains originate from one sample sequenced in a study of blood T cell repertoires in COVID-19. Method: immunoSEQ multiplex PCR; TCRdb's copy keeps in-frame clones and lacks some. The repertoire consists of about 220,000 clones, with roughly 80% occurring once and the leading ten covering about 4.8%. Sequenced: peripheral blood. These receptor sequences come from a woman in her seventies with acute or convalescent COVID-19.

The chain carries TRBV11-2 and TRBJ2-5; 16 bases fit TRBD2. The trim removed 6 bases at V and 3 bases at J, leaving 7 bases unmatched. Germline CDR1 and CDR2: SGHAT and FQNNGV. The CDR3 length is 17 residues. The CDR3 loop reads CASSSGTSGGAKETQYF. Here the CDR3 DNA reads TGTGCCAGCAGTTCCGGGACTAGCGGGGGGGCCAAAGAGACCCAGTACTTC.

The V and J genes are TRBV12-3 or TRBV12-4 and TRBJ1-6; 8 bases are shared with TRBD1. There are 13 residues in the CDR3. V shed 5 bases and J 10 bases; nucleotides not matched to a gene: 4. CDR3 in DNA: TGTGCCAGCAGTCGACAGGGGTCCTCACCCCTCCACTTT. This sequence encodes CASSRQGSSPLHF.

The sample holds a few counts of this clone. This chain joins TRBV7-2 and TRBJ2-7; 9 bases are shared with TRBD1. The V and J ends lost 6 bases and 4 bases, in that order; junction bases with no gene match: 7. This CDR3 is built from 14 residues. Germline V lookup: CDR1 SGHTA, CDR2 FQGNSA. CDR3 nucleotides: TGTGCCAGCAGTGCCGGGACAGGGATTTACGAGCAGTACTTC. Its protein product is CASSAGTGIYEQYF.

The V and J genes are TRBV10-3 and TRBJ1-1; D ambiguous. This CDR3 is 14 amino acids long. V was pared by 0 bases and J by 3 bases, with 8 bases between. Looked up from germline, CDR1 is ENHRY and CDR2 is SYGVKD. The CDR3 nucleotides read TGTGCCATCAGTGAGTCGAACGGGGACACTGAAGCTTTCTTT. Protein: CAISESNGDTEAFF.

In DNA form, the CDR3 reads TGTGCCAGCAGTCCCACAGGCCACGAGCAGTACTTC. Translating gives CASSPTGHEQYF. The chain links TRBV6-5 to TRBJ2-7; perhaps TRBD1 as D (5 bases). The V and J ends lost 5 bases and 5 bases respectively, with 10 bases between them. The germline gives CDR1 MNHEY, CDR2 SVGAGI. This CDR3 is built from 12 residues.

V and J are TRBV28 and TRBJ1-2; D perhaps matches TRBD1 (5 bases). The CDR3 covers 13 residues. Germline CDR1 is MDHEN and CDR2 is SYDVKM. V was pared by 7 bases and J by 9 bases, with 18 bases between. The CDR3 loop is CASKFATTERYTF. The DNA for the CDR3 is TGTGCCAGCAAGTTTGCTACGACAGAACGCTACACCTTC.

The V gene is TRBV2, the J gene TRBJ1-3, with TRBD1 matching 9 bases. The CDR3 totals 14 residues. Germline V gene lookup returns CDR1 SNHLY and CDR2 FYNNEI. The V segment lost 5 bases and the J segment 8 bases; nucleotides outside the gene matches: 7. CDR3 coding DNA: TGTGCCAGCAGTTGGGACAGGGAGTCGGACACCATATATTTT. Amino acid sequence: CASSWDRESDTIYF.

CDR3 coding DNA: TGTGCCAGCAGTAACCGGGATAAAGGGAATTGGGAAAAACTGTTTTTT. Amino acids: CASSNRDKGNWEKLFF. The V call is TRBV6-6, the J call TRBJ1-4; the D is unclear. CDR3 length: 16 amino acids. Trimming cost V 5 bases and J 8 bases, with 21 bases left between them. Germline-derived CDR1 and CDR2 are MNHNY and SVGAGI (reference sequence).

The rearrangement uses TRBV5-1 and TRBJ1-4; D may be TRBD1 (6 bases). The germline CDR1 and CDR2 sequences are SGHRS and YFSETQ. The CDR3 runs 14 residues. V was clipped by 2 bases and J by 5 bases, with 10 bases between them. CDR3 region: CASSFGTRNEKLFF. CDR3 nucleotide sequence: TGCGCCAGCAGCTTCGGGACACGGAATGAAAAACTGTTTTTT.

The rearrangement uses TRBV6-5 and TRBJ2-1, with TRBD2 as a possible D gene (7 bases). This CDR3 region has 15 residues. Trimming took off 1 base at V and 12 bases at J, with 19 bases between the two ends. Germline V gives CDR1 MNHEY, CDR2 SVGAGI. CDR3 nucleotide sequence: TGTGCCAGCAGTTACTGGGCGGGGGCACCGGCGGGGCAGTTCTTC. Protein product: CASSYWAGAPAGQFF.

At least ten counts were recorded for this clone. The same CDR3 arises from other DNA sequences in this sample as well. The chain has TRBV6-5 and TRBJ1-1; D perhaps matches TRBD1 (6 bases). This CDR3 region has 14 residues. Germline V gene data show CDR1 as MNHEY and CDR2 as SVGAGI. Between the trimmed V and J ends, which lost 2 bases and 0 bases, there was a span of 7 bases. For the CDR3, the DNA is TGTGCCAGCAGTTACGGGACATTGAACACTGAAGCTTTCTTT. This gives the protein CASSYGTLNTEAFF.

The rearrangement links TRBV27 to TRBJ2-1, with TRBD2 identical over 10 bases. Germline CDR1 and CDR2: MNHEY and SMNVEV (reference sequence). The CDR3 spans 15 residues. J lost 7 bases, V lost 0 bases, and 3 bases had no gene match. The CDR3 bases are TGTGCCAGCAGTTTATCGGGACTAGCGAATAATGAGCAGTTCTTC. Its translation: CASSLSGLANNEQFF.

V usage is TRBV19 and J usage is TRBJ1-5; D is possibly TRBD1 (5 bases). Trimming took off 1 base at V and 7 bases at J, with 14 bases between the two ends. The CDR3 sequence is 15 residues long. Germline V CDR1 and CDR2: LNHDA, SQIVND (reference sequence). The CDR3 here is CASSIGRGRRQPQHF. As DNA, the CDR3 is TGTGCCAGTAGTATAGGTAGGGGCAGGCGGCAGCCCCAGCATTTT.

The chain has TRBV4-3 and TRBJ1-1; the D is unclear. The CDR3 is made up of 14 amino acids. Germline CDR1 and CDR2: LGHNA and YSLEER. Trimming cost V 0 bases and J 1 base, with 6 bases left between them. CDR3 nucleotide sequence: TGCGCCAGCAGCCAAGATAACGGGAACACTGAAGCTTTCTTT. This encodes CASSQDNGNTEAFF.

J is TRBJ1-1 and V is TRBV11-2; D ambiguous. The CDR3 runs to 16 residues. Germline values: CDR1 SGHAT, CDR2 FQNNGV. With 0 bases removed from V and 1 base from J, the gap between germline ends came to 12 bases. The CDR3 region has the DNA TGTGCCAGCAGCTTAGATTATACTCTGCGGAACACTGAAGCTTTCTTT. Encoded protein: CASSLDYTLRNTEAFF.

This chain connects TRBV14 to TRBJ2-3, with D tentatively TRBD1 (6 bases). This CDR3 region has 16 residues. The V gene's germline CDR1 is SGHDN and CDR2 FVKESK. The V gene lost 0 bases and the J gene lost 5 bases, with 15 bases spanning the gap. CDR3 amino acids: CASSQDLVRTEDTQYF. CDR3 in DNA: TGTGCCAGCAGCCAAGATCTAGTTCGGACAGAAGATACGCAGTATTTT.

This chain joins TRBV15 and TRBJ2-3, with 15 bases identical to TRBD2. CDR1 is LNHNV, CDR2 YYDKDF, per germline (reference sequence). The CDR3 runs 18 residues. After removal of 3 bases from V and 2 bases from J, the junction contained 6 bases not matched to a gene. Written as DNA, the CDR3 is TGTGCCACCAGCAGCGGAGGGACTAGCGGGGGGCCCACAGATACGCAGTATTTT. It specifies CATSSGGTSGGPTDTQYF.

As regards this clone: The same CDR3 can be traced to other DNA sequences in this sample. V gene TRBV5-1 combines with J gene TRBJ1-1, with D possibly TRBD1 on 5 matching bases. The CDR3 consists of 13 residues. V lost 4 bases, J lost 1 base, and 8 bases lay in between. Germline V CDR1 and CDR2: SGHRS, YFSETQ. CDR3 coding DNA: TGCGCCAGCAGCCCCGGACAGAACACTGAAGCTTTCTTT. It encodes CASSPGQNTEAFF.

The V and J genes are TRBV29-1 and TRBJ1-5; 7 nucleotides align to TRBD1. Germline-derived CDR1 and CDR2 are SQVTM and ANQGSEA. Unmatched junction bases numbered 10, after V lost 6 bases and J lost 2 bases. This CDR3 comprises 15 residues. The CDR3 DNA sequence: TGCAGCGTCATACAGGGGACGGTAGGCAATCAGCCCCAGCATTTT. It translates to CSVIQGTVGNQPQHF.

The rearrangement joins TRBV18 to TRBJ1-4; weak D call: TRBD1 (6 bases). Trimming took off 0 bases at V and 14 bases at J, with 13 bases between the two ends. Germline lookup yields CDR1 KGHSH and CDR2 LQKENI. This CDR3 contains 13 residues. The CDR3 protein is CASSPPNREHLFF. Here the CDR3 DNA reads TGTGCCAGCTCACCACCTAACAGGGAGCATCTGTTTTTT.

This sequence joins TRBV6-2 or TRBV6-3 and TRBJ1-3, with D maybe TRBD1 (6 bases). V was pared by 2 bases and J by 2 bases, with 7 bases between. The germline V gene encodes CDR1 MNHEY and CDR2 SVGEGT. This CDR3 region has 14 residues. The CDR3 DNA follows: TGTGCCAGCAGTTACGGGACAACTGGAAACACCATATATTTT. This encodes CASSYGTTGNTIYF.

This chain links TRBV5-6 with TRBJ2-1; the match to TRBD2 covers 10 bases. Germline values: CDR1 SGHDT, CDR2 YYEEEE. The CDR3 has 14 amino acids. The V segment lost 2 bases and the J segment 5 bases; nucleotides outside the gene matches: 1. This chain's CDR3 is CASSLAGGNNEQFF. In DNA, the CDR3 is TGTGCCAGCAGCTTAGCGGGGGGGAACAATGAGCAGTTCTTC.

This rearrangement joins TRBV7-9 to TRBJ2-7, with D maybe TRBD1 (6 bases). V was clipped by 0 bases and J by 3 bases, with 9 bases between them. Germline-derived CDR1 and CDR2 are SEHNR and FQNEAQ (reference sequence). The CDR3 has 14 residues. The CDR3 region is CASSLAHRDYEQYF. CDR3 in DNA: TGTGCCAGCAGCTTAGCGCACAGGGACTACGAGCAGTACTTC.

The CDR3 loop reads CASSILFSPTGLQETQYF. The CDR3 nucleotides read TGTGCCAGCAGCATACTGTTTAGCCCGACGGGTCTACAAGAGACCCAGTACTTC. This chain connects TRBV7-8 to TRBJ2-5, with unresolved D. The germline CDR1 and CDR2 sequences are SGHVS and FQNEAQ. With 5 bases removed from V and 2 bases from J, the gap between germline ends came to 24 bases. The CDR3 contains 18 residues.

This clone was counted a few times. The chain couples TRBV7-9 to TRBJ1-1, with D possibly matching TRBD1 (5 bases). The CDR3 is made up of 13 amino acids. Germline assignment: CDR1 SEHNR and CDR2 FQNEAQ (reference sequence). V lost 0 bases and J lost 7, with 9 bases in between. In DNA, the CDR3 is TGTGCCAGCAGCTTAGCGGGGGAGGTTGAAGCTTTCTTT. Its protein is CASSLAGEVEAFF.

The rearrangement links TRBV5-1 to TRBJ2-7, with D possibly TRBD2 on 6 matching bases. The germline CDR1 and CDR2 sequences are SGHRS and YFSETQ. The V end was cut by 3 bases, the J end by 5 bases, with 12 bases between. The length of the CDR3 is 13 residues. CDR3 DNA sequence: TGCGCCAGCAGCTCCAGACTAGTCGACGAGCAGTACTTC. This codes for CASSSRLVDEQYF.

V and J are TRBV27 and TRBJ2-4; 8 positions match TRBD1. The germline CDR1 and CDR2 sequences are MNHEY and SMNVEV (reference sequence). V shed 3 bases, J shed 1 base, and the junction held 14 bases outside the gene matches. This CDR3 contains 19 residues. The CDR3 DNA sequence: TGTGCCAGCAGTTTGCGTGCGGGACAGGAGTCCTGGGCCAAAAACATTCAGTACTTC. Translated, it gives CASSLRAGQESWAKNIQYF.

The chain couples TRBV7-2 to TRBJ2-5, with TRBD2 as a possible D gene (5 bases). V was pared by 8 bases and J by 0 bases, with 10 bases between. Per germline, CDR1 SGHTA and CDR2 FQGNSA. This CDR3 spans 13 amino acids. CDR3 nucleotides: TGTGCCAGCGCGTGGGGAGACCAAGAGACCCAGTACTTC. This encodes CASAWGDQETQYF. Combining the CDR3 with reference TRBV7-2 and TRBJ2-5 gives the whole variable domain GAGVSQSPSNKVTEKGKDVELRCDPISGHTALYWYRQSLGQGLEFLIYFQGNSAPDKSGLPSDRFSAERTGGSVSTLTIQRTQQEDSAVYLCASAWGDQETQYFGPGTRLLVL.

The CDR3 is CASSIVLSRNNEQFF. The DNA for the CDR3 is TGTGCCAGTAGTATCGTCTTGTCTAGGAACAATGAGCAGTTCTTC. The chain is built from TRBV19 and TRBJ2-1; no clear D. The CDR3 length is 15 residues. Germline CDR1 LNHDA, CDR2 SQIVND (reference sequence). Trimming removed 3 bases from V and 5 bases from J, with 14 bases in between.

The chain has TRBV5-6 and TRBJ1-2, with a possible D match to TRBD1 (6 bases). From germline, CDR1 is SGHDT and CDR2 YYEEEE. This CDR3 spans 14 amino acids. The ends were cut back, 0 bases at V and 7 bases at J, with 13 bases in the middle. As DNA, the CDR3 is TGTGCCAGCAGCTTGGATGCGGGGGCGCGTGGCTACACCTTC. Translating gives CASSLDAGARGYTF. The complete variable domain, with remaining parts taken from reference TRBV5-6 and TRBJ1-2, reads DAGVTQSPTHLIKTRGQQVTLRCSPKSGHDTVSWYQQALGQGPQFIFQYYEEEERQRGNFPDRFSGHQFPNYSSELNVNALLLGDSALYLCASSLDAGARGYTFGSGTRLTVV.